These 24 T cell receptor beta chains originate from one sample sequenced in a study of Ad26.COV2.S vaccination and SARS-CoV-2 variants. Treatment indicated: about 20 received Ad26.COV2.S at low or high dose, single or two shots; 5 received placebo; per-sample allocation not given. The study sampled participants on day 63 after the first vaccine or placebo injection. Produced via immunoSEQ multiplex PCR; TCRdb's table is partial and in-frame only. The data contain hundreds of thousands of clones, 80% to 90% of them singletons. This specimen consisted of peripheral blood, obtained in a trial of Ad26.COV2.S vaccine versus placebo. These receptors were collected from a person between 18 and 65 years old who received the Ad26.COV2.S COVID-19 vaccine or a placebo.

The V call is TRBV6-4, the J call TRBJ1-5; TRBD1 matches at 8 bases. The CDR3 spans 17 residues. Germline V lookup: CDR1 MRHNA, CDR2 SNTAGT. After removal of 2 bases from V and 2 bases from J, the junction contained 8 bases not matched to a gene. The CDR3 spells CASSDPDRGRRNQPQHF. CDR3 bases: TGTGCCAGCAGTGACCCAGACAGGGGCAGGCGCAATCAGCCCCAGCATTTT.

The V call is TRBV10-2, the J call TRBJ1-5; D is undetermined. V was cut by 7 bases and J by 0 bases, with 10 bases left in between. CDR3 size: 14 residues. The germline gives CDR1 WSHSY, CDR2 SAAADI. The CDR3 DNA reads as TGCGCCAGCACCCCTTCCAATAGCAATCAGCCCCAGCATTTT. It codes for CASTPSNSNQPQHF.

This sequence joins TRBV7-3 and TRBJ2-3; unclear D gene. V was shortened by 2 bases and J by 6 bases, with 6 bases between the two germline ends. Germline CDR1 and CDR2: SGHTA and FQGTGA. This CDR3 comprises 12 residues. The CDR3 sequence: CASSLYGDTQYF. The CDR3 DNA reads as TGTGCCAGCAGCTTATATGGGGATACGCAGTATTTT.

The gene calls are TRBV10-3 and TRBJ2-5; D might be TRBD2 (6 bases). CDR1 is ENHRY and CDR2 is SYGVKD in the germline V gene. The CDR3 runs 13 residues. Trimming pared 5 bases from V and 1 base from J, leaving 8 bases between. CDR3 DNA sequence: TGTGCCATCAGTTCGACTAGCCAAGAGACCCAGTACTTC. It is translated as CAISSTSQETQYF.

The J gene is TRBJ2-5, the V gene TRBV5-1; 7 bases agree with TRBD2. Trimming cost V 4 bases and J 4 bases; bases outside gene matches: 1. The CDR3 runs 12 residues. The germline gives CDR1 SGHRS, CDR2 YFSETQ. CDR3: CASSGGVETQYF. For the CDR3, the DNA is TGCGCCAGCAGCGGGGGGGTAGAGACCCAGTACTTC.

The CDR3 nucleotides are TGTGCCAGTTCCCCTTTTGGGAATCAGCCCCAGCATTTT. Amino acids: CASSPFGNQPQHF. The chain couples TRBV19 to TRBJ1-5; D unclear. Germline V CDR1 and CDR2: LNHDA, SQIVND (reference sequence). Trimming removed 8 bases from V and 4 bases from J, with 12 bases in between. CDR3 size: 13 residues.

The gene calls are TRBV5-8 and TRBJ1-5; D gene uncertain. Germline CDR1 reads SGHTS; CDR2 reads YDEGEE. The CDR3 extends over 14 amino acids. V dropped 0 bases and J dropped 3 bases, with 7 bases sitting between them. The CDR3 sequence: CASSLGRTNQPQHF. The CDR3, as DNA: TGTGCCAGCAGCTTGGGGAGGACCAATCAGCCCCAGCATTTT.

The chain has TRBV18 and TRBJ2-3; tentatively, D is TRBD1 (5 bases). The CDR3 covers 15 residues. Trimming left V 3 bases short and J 4 bases short, with 14 bases between. Per the germline V gene, CDR1 is KGHSH and CDR2 is LQKENI. The CDR3 here is CASSPGQFLADTQYF. The CDR3 nucleotides are TGTGCCAGCTCACCCGGACAATTCCTAGCAGATACGCAGTATTTT.

Comment on this clone: Other DNA sequences in this sample translate to the same CDR3. This chain connects TRBV5-1 to TRBJ2-2, with TRBD1 matching 8 bases. Germline CDR1 reads SGHRS; CDR2 reads YFSETQ. The junction had 5 bases not matched to a gene; V was cut back by 0 bases and J by 4 bases. This CDR3 contains 16 residues. CDR3 sequence (DNA): TGCGCCAGCAGCTTGGTTGGGACAGGCGGCACCGGGGAGCTGTTTTTT. Amino acids: CASSLVGTGGTGELFF.

The V and J genes are TRBV6-9 and TRBJ1-2; 8 bases are a match to TRBD1. J lost 4 bases, V lost 1 base, and 8 bases had no gene match. The CDR3 length is 16 residues. CDR1 and CDR2 (germline): MNHGY, SVAAGI. CDR3 coding DNA: TGTGCCAGCAGTTATTTCTCTGGACAGGGTTCCTATGGCTACACCTTC. It codes for CASSYFSGQGSYGYTF.

The chain recombines TRBV4-1 with TRBJ1-4; D not certain. The V gene lost 2 bases and the J gene lost 0 bases, with 7 bases spanning the gap. The CDR3 is 15 amino acids. The germline V gene has CDR1 MGHRA and CDR2 YSYEKL. The CDR3 bases are TGCGCCAGCAGCCAAAGCCCGTCAACTAATGAAAAACTGTTTTTT. As protein: CASSQSPSTNEKLFF.

This clone was seen a handful of times. The chain joins TRBV2 to TRBJ1-5; D ambiguous. The CDR3 spans 13 residues. With 7 bases removed from V and 3 bases from J, the gap between germline ends came to 10 bases. Germline-derived CDR1 and CDR2 are SNHLY and FYNNEI. CDR3 sequence: CASKVDYNQPQHF. The CDR3 nucleotides are TGTGCCAGCAAGGTGGACTACAATCAGCCCCAGCATTTT.

The chain carries TRBV7-2 and TRBJ1-3, with 8 nucleotides matching TRBD1. The germline CDR1 and CDR2 sequences are SGHTA and FQGNSA. Losses at the gene ends were 8 bases for V and 0 bases for J; bases not matched to a gene: 6. CDR3 size: 15 residues. The CDR3 nucleotides are TGTGCCAGCTCACCGGACAGGGTCTCTGGAAACACCATATATTTT. This sequence encodes CASSPDRVSGNTIYF.

This chain links TRBV5-6 with TRBJ2-5; 8 bases map to TRBD1. Germline-derived CDR1 and CDR2 are SGHDT and YYEEEE. The V gene end was trimmed by 1 base and the J gene end by 1 base; junction bases not matched to a gene: 6. This CDR3 has 16 amino acids. The CDR3 DNA follows: TGTGCCAGCAGCTTGCGACAGGGGATCCGCCAAGAGACCCAGTACTTC. It codes for CASSLRQGIRQETQYF.

This clone was observed a single time. The chain employs TRBV19 and TRBJ1-4; TRBD1 might be the D (5 bases). The CDR3 runs to 14 residues. Germline-derived CDR1 and CDR2 are LNHDA and SQIVND (reference sequence). The V gene lost 6 bases and the J gene lost 8 bases, with 16 bases spanning the gap. Here the CDR3 DNA reads TGTGCCAGTAGCCCCCCCGGGGCCTGGGAAAAACTGTTTTTT. Translating gives CASSPPGAWEKLFF.

This clone came up a few times. This sequence joins TRBV7-9 and TRBJ1-4; no firm D call. Germline V gives CDR1 SEHNR, CDR2 FQNEAQ (reference sequence). The CDR3 is made up of 11 amino acids. Trimming took off 6 bases at V and 3 bases at J, with 2 bases between the two ends. The DNA of the CDR3 is TGTGCCAGCAGGTCTAATGAAAAACTGTTTTTT. Protein: CASRSNEKLFF.

Worth noting for this clone: An end of the junction does not agree with germline; a read error may underlie this. V gene TRBV7-3 combines with J gene TRBJ1-1; TRBD1 might be the D (5 bases). Germline lookup yields CDR1 SGHTA and CDR2 FQGTGA. This CDR3 spans 14 amino acids. In DNA form, the CDR3 reads TGTGCCAGCAGCGTAACTATGGGGGTCACTGAAGCTTTCTTT. Translation gives CASSVTMGVTEAFF.

V usage is TRBV24-1 and J usage is TRBJ2-5; D remains ambiguous. V lost 3 bases and J lost 3, with 13 bases in between. This CDR3 is 15 amino acids long. CDR1 is KGHDR and CDR2 is SFDVKD in the germline V gene. The CDR3: CATSDRADGKETQYF. DNA of the CDR3: TGTGCCACCAGTGATCGCGCGGACGGAAAAGAGACCCAGTACTTC.

This clone has only one observation. The CDR3 loop is CASSEFGGSTDTQYF. Here the CDR3 DNA reads TGTGCCAGCAGTGAATTTGGGGGTAGCACAGATACGCAGTATTTT. This chain links TRBV2 with TRBJ2-3; D possibly uses TRBD1 or TRBD2 (5 bases each). Per germline, CDR1 SNHLY and CDR2 FYNNEI. CDR3 length equals 15 residues. The V end was cut by 2 bases, the J end by 0 bases, with 9 bases between.

Remarks on this clone: Other nucleotide sequences in the sample specify the same CDR3. The CDR3 DNA sequence: TGCGCCAGCAGCTTGGAGGGGTCGAACACTGAAGCTTTCTTT. Its protein is CASSLEGSNTEAFF. The chain carries TRBV5-1 and TRBJ1-1, with D possibly being TRBD1 (5 bases). This CDR3 contains 14 residues. Germline V gene data show CDR1 as SGHRS and CDR2 as YFSETQ. Trimming left V 0 bases short and J 1 base short, with 7 bases between.

The CDR3 region is CASSLQGLDQPQHF. The CDR3, as DNA: TGTGCCAGCAGCTTGCAAGGGTTGGATCAGCCCCAGCATTTT. The V call is TRBV5-4, the J call TRBJ1-5; D uncertain. The germline CDR1 and CDR2 sequences are SGHNT and YYREEE (reference sequence). CDR3 length: 14 residues. With 1 base removed from V and 5 bases from J, the gap between germline ends came to 10 bases.

The chain has TRBV18 and TRBJ1-1, with D unclear. This CDR3 is built from 13 residues. Trimming removed 2 bases from V and 4 bases from J, with 8 bases in between. Germline V lookup: CDR1 KGHSH, CDR2 LQKENI. CDR3: CASSPVRSTEAFF. The DNA of the CDR3 is TGTGCCAGCTCACCAGTCCGGTCCACTGAAGCTTTCTTT.

The chain recombines TRBV3-1 (or the pseudogene TRBV3-2) with TRBJ2-7, with TRBD2 matching 12 bases. The CDR3 is made up of 17 amino acids. V lost 0 bases to trimming and J lost 4 bases; unmatched junction nucleotides: 7. Germline V CDR1 and CDR2: LGHDT, YNNKEL (reference sequence). The CDR3 nucleotides are TGTGCCAGCAGCCAAGATCCGCTAGCGGGGGGGGGTTACGAGCAGTACTTC. It is translated as CASSQDPLAGGGYEQYF.

V and J are TRBV11-2 and TRBJ1-3; tentatively, D is TRBD1 (6 bases). The V end was cut by 3 bases, the J end by 9 bases, with 18 bases between. There are 15 residues in the CDR3. CDR1 and CDR2 from the germline V gene are SGHAT and FQNNGV. The CDR3 DNA reads TGTGCCAGCAGCTTTGGGGGTACAGGGTACGCCACCATATATTTT. It encodes CASSFGGTGYATIYF.